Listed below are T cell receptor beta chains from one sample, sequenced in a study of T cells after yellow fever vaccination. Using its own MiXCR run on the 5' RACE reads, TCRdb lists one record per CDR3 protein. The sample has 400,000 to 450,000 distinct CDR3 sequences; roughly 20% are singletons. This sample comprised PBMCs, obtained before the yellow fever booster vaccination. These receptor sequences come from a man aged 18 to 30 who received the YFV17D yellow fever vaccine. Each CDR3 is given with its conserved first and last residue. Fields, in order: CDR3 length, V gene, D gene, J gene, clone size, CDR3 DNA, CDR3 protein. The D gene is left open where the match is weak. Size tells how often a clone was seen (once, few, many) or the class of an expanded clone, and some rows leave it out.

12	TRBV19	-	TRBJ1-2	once	TGTGCCAGTAGAGAAGGGCCGGGAGGCTACACCTTC	CASREGPGGYTF
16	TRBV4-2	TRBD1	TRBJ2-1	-	TGTGCCAGCAGCCTTGGACAGGGAATGGATATGGGTGAGCAGTTCTTC	CASSLGQGMDMGEQFF
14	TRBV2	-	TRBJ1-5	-	TGTGCCAGCAGCGGTCCCGGGGGCAATCAGCCCCAGCATTTT	CASSGPGGNQPQHF
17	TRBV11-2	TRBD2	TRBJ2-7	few	TGTGCCAGCAGCCTTGGTTTTGGGGGGGAGTGGTGGTACGAGCAGTACTTC	CASSLGFGGEWWYEQYF
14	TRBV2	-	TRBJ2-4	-	TGTGCCAGCAGTGCCTGGGGGGCCAAAAACATTCAGTACTTC	CASSAWGAKNIQYF
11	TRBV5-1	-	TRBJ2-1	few	TGCGCCAGCAGCTCCTCGAATGAGCAGTTCTTC	CASSSSNEQFF
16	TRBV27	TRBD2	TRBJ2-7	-	TGTGCCAGCAGTCTGATTCCTAGCGGGGGGAACTACGAGCAGTACTTC	CASSLIPSGGNYEQYF
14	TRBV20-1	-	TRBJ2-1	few	TGCAGTGCTAGAGATCGGCGGCAGGGGACTGAGCAGTTCTTC	CSARDRRQGTEQFF
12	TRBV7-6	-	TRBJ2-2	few	TGTGCCAGCAGCTTAATTCTAGGGGAGCTGTTTTTT	CASSLILGELFF
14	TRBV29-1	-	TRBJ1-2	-	TGCAGCGTTGAAGTCGGGGTAGCTAACTATGGCTACACCTTC	CSVEVGVANYGYTF
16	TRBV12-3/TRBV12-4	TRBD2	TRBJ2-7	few	TGTGCCAGCAGTCCGAATAGCGGGGGGACCTCCTACGAGCAGTACTTC	CASSPNSGGTSYEQYF
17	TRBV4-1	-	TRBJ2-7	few	TGCGCCAGCAGCCCGTTAGAAAAATCGGGTAGCTCCTACGAGCAGTACTTC	CASSPLEKSGSSYEQYF
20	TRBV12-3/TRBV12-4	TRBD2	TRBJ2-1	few	TGTGCCAGCAGTTTAGCAGGGACTAGCGGGGGGGCTTTAGCCTACAATGAGCAGTTCTTC	CASSLAGTSGGALAYNEQFF
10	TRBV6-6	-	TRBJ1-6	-	TGTGCCAGCATGGATTCACCCCTCCACTTT	CASMDSPLHF
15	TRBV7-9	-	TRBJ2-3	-	TGTGCCAGCAGCTTAGTAAGCCCCAGCACAGATACGCAGTATTTT	CASSLVSPSTDTQYF
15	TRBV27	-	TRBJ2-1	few	TGTGCCAGCGGGGGCACGTCAGCCCCCTACAATGAGCAGTTCTTC	CASGGTSAPYNEQFF
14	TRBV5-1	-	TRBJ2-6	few	TGCGCCAGCAAAAGTAGTACTGGGGCCAACGTCCTGACTTTC	CASKSSTGANVLTF
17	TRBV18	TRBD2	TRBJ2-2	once	TGTGCCAGCTCACCAAGAAGAAGCGGGGGGGACACCGGGGAGCTGTTTTTT	CASSPRRSGGDTGELFF
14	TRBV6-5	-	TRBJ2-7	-	TGTGCCAGCGAACCTACATTTGACGGGGGGCAGCAGTACTTC	CASEPTFDGGQQYF
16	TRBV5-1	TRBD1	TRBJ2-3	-	TGCGCCAGCAGCTCCGGACAGGGGTCCCCCCCAGGTACGCAGTATTTT	CASSSGQGSPPGTQYF
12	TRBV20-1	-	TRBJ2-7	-	TGCAGTGCACAGGGTAGAAGGTACGAGCAGTACTTC	CSAQGRRYEQYF
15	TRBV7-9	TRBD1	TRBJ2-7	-	TGTGCCAGCAGCACACAGGGGGCGAGGGCCTACGAGCAGTACTTC	CASSTQGARAYEQYF
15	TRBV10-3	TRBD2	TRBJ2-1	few	TGTGCCATCGCAGGGAAAGCGGGGGAACCCAATGAGCAGTTCTTC	CAIAGKAGEPNEQFF